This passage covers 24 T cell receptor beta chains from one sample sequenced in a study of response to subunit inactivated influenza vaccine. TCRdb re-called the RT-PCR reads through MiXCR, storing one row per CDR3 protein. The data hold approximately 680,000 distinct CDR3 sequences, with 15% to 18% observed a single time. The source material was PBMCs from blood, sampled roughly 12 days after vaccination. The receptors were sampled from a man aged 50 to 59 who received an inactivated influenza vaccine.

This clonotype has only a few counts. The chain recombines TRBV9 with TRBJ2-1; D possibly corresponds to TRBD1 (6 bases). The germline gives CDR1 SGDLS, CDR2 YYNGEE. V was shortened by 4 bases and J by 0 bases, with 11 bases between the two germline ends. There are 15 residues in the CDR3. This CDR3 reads CASSPRQDSYNEQFF. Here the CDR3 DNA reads TGTGCCAGCAGCCCGCGACAGGACTCCTACAATGAGCAGTTCTTC.

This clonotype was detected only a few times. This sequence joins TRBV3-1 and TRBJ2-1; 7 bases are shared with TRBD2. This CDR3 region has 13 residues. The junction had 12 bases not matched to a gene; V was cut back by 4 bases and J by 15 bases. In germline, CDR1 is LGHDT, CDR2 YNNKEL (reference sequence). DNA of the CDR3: TGTGCCAGCAGCCCCGGGAACGGGAGGTCCCTGTTCTTC. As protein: CASSPGNGRSLFF.

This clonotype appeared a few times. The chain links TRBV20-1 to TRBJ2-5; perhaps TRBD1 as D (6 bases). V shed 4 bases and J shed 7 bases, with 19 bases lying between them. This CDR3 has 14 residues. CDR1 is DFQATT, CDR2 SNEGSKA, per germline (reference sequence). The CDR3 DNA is TGCAGTGCTACCTATGGACTGGAACAGGGGACCCAGTACTTC. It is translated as CSATYGLEQGTQYF.

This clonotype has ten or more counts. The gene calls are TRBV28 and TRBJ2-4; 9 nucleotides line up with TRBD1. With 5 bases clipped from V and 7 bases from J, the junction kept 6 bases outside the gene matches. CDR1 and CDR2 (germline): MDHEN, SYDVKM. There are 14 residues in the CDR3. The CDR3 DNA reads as TGTGCCAGCAGTCCCCCGGACAGGGGTAACATTCAGTACTTC. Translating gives CASSPPDRGNIQYF.

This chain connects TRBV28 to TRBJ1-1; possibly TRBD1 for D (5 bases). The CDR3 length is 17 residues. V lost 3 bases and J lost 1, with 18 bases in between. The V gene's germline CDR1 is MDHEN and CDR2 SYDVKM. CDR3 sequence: CASSFVLGPGGNTEAFF. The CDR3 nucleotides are TGTGCCAGCAGTTTTGTGCTGGGGCCCGGGGGGAACACTGAAGCTTTCTTT.

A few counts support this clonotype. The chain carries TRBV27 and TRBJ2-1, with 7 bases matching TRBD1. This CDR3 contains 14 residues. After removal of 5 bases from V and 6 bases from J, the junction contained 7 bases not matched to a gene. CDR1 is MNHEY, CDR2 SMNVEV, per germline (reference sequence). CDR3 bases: TGTGCCAGCAGTACAGGGGTTAAGGGCAATGAGCAGTTCTTC. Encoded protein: CASSTGVKGNEQFF.

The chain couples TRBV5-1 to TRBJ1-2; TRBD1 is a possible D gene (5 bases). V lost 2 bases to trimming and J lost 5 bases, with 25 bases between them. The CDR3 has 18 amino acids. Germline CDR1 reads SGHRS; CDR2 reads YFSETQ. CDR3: CASSFWGGDGSRQYGYTF. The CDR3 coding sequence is TGCGCCAGCAGCTTCTGGGGGGGGGACGGATCGAGACAATATGGCTACACCTTC.

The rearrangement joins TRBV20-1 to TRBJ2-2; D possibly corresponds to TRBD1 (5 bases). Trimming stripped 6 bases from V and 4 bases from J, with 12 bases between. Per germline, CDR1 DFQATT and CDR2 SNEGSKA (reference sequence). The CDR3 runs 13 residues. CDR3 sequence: CSATDSSTGELFF. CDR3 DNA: TGCAGTGCCACAGACAGTAGCACCGGGGAGCTGTTTTTT.

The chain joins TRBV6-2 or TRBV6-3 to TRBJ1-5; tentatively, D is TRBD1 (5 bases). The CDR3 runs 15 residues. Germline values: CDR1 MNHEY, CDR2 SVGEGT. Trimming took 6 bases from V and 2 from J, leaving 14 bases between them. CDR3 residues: CASSPPGRGNQPQHF. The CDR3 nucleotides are TGTGCCAGCAGCCCCCCAGGGAGGGGCAATCAGCCCCAGCATTTT.

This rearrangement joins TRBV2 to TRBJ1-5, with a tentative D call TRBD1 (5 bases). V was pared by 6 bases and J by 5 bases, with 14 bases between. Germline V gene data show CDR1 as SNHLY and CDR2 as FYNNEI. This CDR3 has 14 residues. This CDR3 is CASRAGRMDQPQHF. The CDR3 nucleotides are TGTGCCAGCAGAGCAGGGCGAATGGATCAGCCCCAGCATTTT.

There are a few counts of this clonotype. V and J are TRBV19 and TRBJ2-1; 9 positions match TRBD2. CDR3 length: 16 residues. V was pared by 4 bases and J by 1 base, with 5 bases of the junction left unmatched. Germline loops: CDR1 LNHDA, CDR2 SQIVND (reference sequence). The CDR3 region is CASSTISGGSYNEQFF. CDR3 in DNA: TGTGCCAGTAGTACGATTAGCGGGGGATCCTACAATGAGCAGTTCTTC.

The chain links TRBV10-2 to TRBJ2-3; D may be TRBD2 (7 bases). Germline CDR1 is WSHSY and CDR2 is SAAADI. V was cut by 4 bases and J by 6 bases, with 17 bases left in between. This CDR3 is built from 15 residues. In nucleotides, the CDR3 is TGCGCCAGCAGTGTAGCTAGCGGAGGGGGGGATACGCAGTATTTT. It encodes CASSVASGGGDTQYF.

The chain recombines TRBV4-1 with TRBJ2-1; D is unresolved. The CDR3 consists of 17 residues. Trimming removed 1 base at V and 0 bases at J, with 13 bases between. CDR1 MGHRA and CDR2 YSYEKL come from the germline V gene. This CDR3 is CASSQVGGSPSYNEQFF. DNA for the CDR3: TGCGCCAGCAGCCAAGTCGGCGGATCCCCCTCCTACAATGAGCAGTTCTTC.

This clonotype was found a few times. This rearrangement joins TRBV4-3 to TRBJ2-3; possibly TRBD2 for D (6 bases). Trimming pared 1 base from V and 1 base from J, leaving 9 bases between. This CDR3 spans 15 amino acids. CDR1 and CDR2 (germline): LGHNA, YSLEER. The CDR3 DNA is TGCGCCAGCAGCCAAGCTGCTAGCGGCACAGATACGCAGTATTTT. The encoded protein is CASSQAASGTDTQYF.

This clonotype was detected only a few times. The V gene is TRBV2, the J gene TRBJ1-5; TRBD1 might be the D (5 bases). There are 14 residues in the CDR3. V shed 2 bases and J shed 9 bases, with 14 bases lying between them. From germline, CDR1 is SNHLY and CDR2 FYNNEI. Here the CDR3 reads CASSESGLGRPQHF. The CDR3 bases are TGTGCCAGCAGTGAATCAGGGTTGGGTCGGCCCCAGCATTTT.

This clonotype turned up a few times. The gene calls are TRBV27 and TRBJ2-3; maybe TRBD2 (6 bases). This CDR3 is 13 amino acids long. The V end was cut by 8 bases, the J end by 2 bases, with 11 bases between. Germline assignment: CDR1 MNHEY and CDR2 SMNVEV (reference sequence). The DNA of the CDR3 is TGTGCCAGCCGGGGGAGGAACACAGATACGCAGTATTTT. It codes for CASRGRNTDTQYF.

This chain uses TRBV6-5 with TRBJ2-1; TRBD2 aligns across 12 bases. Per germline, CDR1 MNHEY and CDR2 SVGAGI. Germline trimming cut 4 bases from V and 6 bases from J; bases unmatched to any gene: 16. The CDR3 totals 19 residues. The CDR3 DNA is TGTGCCAGCAGTTTAATTAATAAAAAGGGACTAGCGGGCAGCAATGAGCAGTTCTTC. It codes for CASSLINKKGLAGSNEQFF.

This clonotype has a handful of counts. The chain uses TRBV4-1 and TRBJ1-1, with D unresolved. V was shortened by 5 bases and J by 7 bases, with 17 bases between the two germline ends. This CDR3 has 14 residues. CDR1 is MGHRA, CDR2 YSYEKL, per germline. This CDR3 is CASSIQYQQSEAFF. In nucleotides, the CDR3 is TGCGCCAGCAGCATCCAATACCAACAAAGTGAAGCTTTCTTT.

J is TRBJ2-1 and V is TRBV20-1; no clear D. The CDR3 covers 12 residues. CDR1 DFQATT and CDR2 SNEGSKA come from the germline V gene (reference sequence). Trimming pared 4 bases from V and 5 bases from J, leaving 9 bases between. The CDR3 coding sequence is TGCAGTGCTAACTACCTGGACAATGAGCAGTTCTTC. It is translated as CSANYLDNEQFF.

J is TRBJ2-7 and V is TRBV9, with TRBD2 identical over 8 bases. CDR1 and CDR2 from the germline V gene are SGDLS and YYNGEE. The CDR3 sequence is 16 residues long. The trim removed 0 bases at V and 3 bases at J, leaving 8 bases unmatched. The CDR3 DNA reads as TGTGCCAGCAGCGTAGGATCGCCTCTAGCGGGCTACGAGCAGTACTTC. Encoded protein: CASSVGSPLAGYEQYF.

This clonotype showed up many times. CDR3 in DNA: TGTGCCAGCAGTCTTGGGACTGGGCGCGACATTCAGTACTTC. Its translation: CASSLGTGRDIQYF. This chain uses TRBV28 with TRBJ2-4; tentative D call: TRBD2 (6 bases). V lost 5 bases and J 8 bases, leaving 16 bases between the germline ends. Germline V gene lookup returns CDR1 MDHEN and CDR2 SYDVKM. There are 14 residues in the CDR3.

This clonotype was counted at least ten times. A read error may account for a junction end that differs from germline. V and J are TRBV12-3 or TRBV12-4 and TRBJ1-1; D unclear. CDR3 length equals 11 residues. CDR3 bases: TGTGCCAGCAGCTTAGGGACTGAAGCTTTCTTT. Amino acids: CASSLGTEAFF.

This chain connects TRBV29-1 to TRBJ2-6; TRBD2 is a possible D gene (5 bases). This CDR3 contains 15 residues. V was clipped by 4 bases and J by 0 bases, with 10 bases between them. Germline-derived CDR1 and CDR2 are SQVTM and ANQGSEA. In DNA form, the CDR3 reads TGCAGCGTTGTAGTAGGGAGCTCTGGGGCCAACGTCCTGACTTTC. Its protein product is CSVVVGSSGANVLTF.

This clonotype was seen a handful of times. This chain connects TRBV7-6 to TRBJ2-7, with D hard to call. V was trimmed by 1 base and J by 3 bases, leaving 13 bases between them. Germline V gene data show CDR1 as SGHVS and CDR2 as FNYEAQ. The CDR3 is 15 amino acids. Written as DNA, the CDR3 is TGTGCCAGCAGCTTAGGATTCGGAGAAAACTACGAGCAGTACTTC. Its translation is CASSLGFGENYEQYF.